These 24 T cell receptor beta chains were sequenced from one sample in a study of CD8 T cells in ankylosing spondylitis. MiXCR was run by TCRdb on the 5' RACE reads, yielding one entry per CDR3 protein. Of roughly 150,000 distinct CDR3 sequences listed, 8.5% to 10% are singletons. The sequencing sample was made of blood, either unsorted or a sorted T cell fraction (not recorded which). The receptors stem from a female donor with ankylosing spondylitis or in good health (not recorded which).

This clonotype was counted ten times or more. The V call is TRBV12-3 or TRBV12-4, the J call TRBJ1-3, with D hard to call. V was cut by 5 bases and J by 7 bases, with 3 bases left in between. The CDR3 extends over 10 amino acids. Written as DNA, the CDR3 is TGTGCCAGCAGTATGAACACCATATATTTT. Its translation is CASSMNTIYF.

This clonotype came up many times. The J gene is TRBJ2-7, the V gene TRBV7-8; possible D gene TRBD1, 6 bases. V lost 3 bases, J lost 4 bases, and 7 bases lay in between. There are 12 residues in the CDR3. Germline CDR1 SGHVS, CDR2 FQNEAQ. The CDR3, as DNA: TGTGCCAGCAGCTTCCAGGGGTACGAGCAGTACTTC. Translating gives CASSFQGYEQYF. The full variable domain, its missing parts supplied by reference TRBV7-8 and TRBJ2-7, is GAGVSQSPRYKVAKRGQDVALRCDPISGHVSLFWYQQALGQGPEFLTYFQNEAQLDKSGLPSDRFFAERPEGSVSTLKIQRTQQEDSAVYLCASSFQGYEQYFGPGTRLTVT.

V and J are TRBV5-5 and TRBJ2-1; D gene ambiguous. The CDR3 runs to 12 residues. Germline V lookup: CDR1 SGHKS, CDR2 YYEKEE (reference sequence). Trimming stripped 0 bases from V and 7 bases from J, with 5 bases between. As DNA, the CDR3 is TGTGCCAGCAGCTTGGCCCAGAATGAGCAGTTCTTC. It specifies CASSLAQNEQFF.

The gene calls are TRBV24-1 and TRBJ2-2, with D possibly being TRBD2 (6 bases). V was cut by 3 bases and J by 6 bases, with 19 bases left in between. CDR3 length equals 17 residues. From germline, CDR1 is KGHDR and CDR2 SFDVKD. This CDR3 reads CATSDNAVLPGAGELFF. In DNA, the CDR3 is TGTGCCACCAGTGATAATGCCGTTCTACCGGGAGCCGGGGAGCTGTTTTTT.

This clonotype was observed many times. The chain links TRBV7-9 to TRBJ2-7; no clear D gene. CDR3 length: 15 residues. The V gene lost 4 bases and the J gene lost 1 base, with 14 bases spanning the gap. The germline V gene encodes CDR1 SEHNR and CDR2 FQNEAQ (reference sequence). This CDR3 reads CASSSTAIGSYEQYF. CDR3 in DNA: TGTGCCAGCAGCTCCACTGCCATTGGGTCCTACGAGCAGTACTTC.

The chain recombines TRBV28 with TRBJ2-7, with 7 bases fitting TRBD1. The J segment lost 6 bases and the V segment lost 4 bases, leaving 9 bases of the junction unmatched. The germline V gene has CDR1 MDHEN and CDR2 SYDVKM. The CDR3 is 14 residues long. CDR3 bases: TGTGCCAGCAGTTCCCCGACAGGGACGGGCGAGCAGTACTTC. Translating it yields CASSSPTGTGEQYF. The whole variable domain, filled in from reference TRBV28 and TRBJ2-7, reads DVKVTQSSRYLVKRTGEKVFLECVQDMDHENMFWYRQDPGLGLRLIYFSYDVKMKEKGDIPEGYSVSREKKERFSLILESASTNQTSMYLCASSSPTGTGEQYFGPGTRLTVT.

This clonotype came up many times. The chain is built from TRBV9 and TRBJ2-3; D not certain. The V gene lost 0 bases and the J gene lost 4 bases, with 3 bases spanning the gap. The CDR3 loop spans 12 amino acids. Germline-derived CDR1 and CDR2 are SGDLS and YYNGEE. CDR3 nucleotides: TGTGCCAGCAGCGTAGAATCAGATACGCAGTATTTT. It encodes CASSVESDTQYF.

This clonotype was seen only a few times. The chain links TRBV20-1 to TRBJ1-1, with a possible D match to TRBD1 (5 bases). The CDR3 runs to 14 residues. The germline V gene has CDR1 DFQATT and CDR2 SNEGSKA (reference sequence). With 2 bases removed from V and 1 base from J, the gap between germline ends came to 11 bases. CDR3 protein: CSARQGGANTEAFF. The CDR3 nucleotides read TGCAGTGCTAGACAGGGAGGTGCGAACACTGAAGCTTTCTTT.

This clonotype was seen only a few times. The rearrangement links TRBV27 to TRBJ2-7; either TRBD1 or TRBD2 may fit D (5 bases each). CDR3 length equals 14 residues. Deletions cut 6 bases from V and 3 bases from J, with 15 bases between. From germline, CDR1 is MNHEY and CDR2 SMNVEV (reference sequence). For the CDR3, the DNA is TGTGCCAGCAGCGATGGGACGGACTTCTACGAGCAGTACTTC. This translates into CASSDGTDFYEQYF.

This chain uses TRBV24-1 with TRBJ2-1; D unresolved. V was trimmed by 4 bases and J by 7 bases, leaving 4 bases between them. This CDR3 contains 11 residues. Germline values: CDR1 KGHDR, CDR2 SFDVKD. CDR3 sequence reads: CATSDGNEQFF. DNA for the CDR3: TGTGCCACCAGTGACGGTAATGAGCAGTTCTTC.

The chain couples TRBV2 to TRBJ1-2; D call uncertain. Trimming removed 4 bases at V and 6 bases at J, with 15 bases between. Per the germline V gene, CDR1 is SNHLY and CDR2 is FYNNEI. The CDR3 consists of 14 residues. CDR3 residues: CASSVAKGGNGYTF. The CDR3 DNA reads as TGTGCCAGCAGTGTGGCCAAAGGCGGAAATGGCTACACCTTC. Complete variable domain (other parts from reference TRBV2 and TRBJ1-2): EPEVTQTPSHQVTQMGQEVILRCVPISNHLYFYWYRQILGQKVEFLVSFYNNEISEKSEIFDDQFSVERPDGSNFTLKIRSTKLEDSAMYFCASSVAKGGNGYTFGSGTRLTVV.

V is TRBV9 and J is TRBJ2-2; D is ambiguous. There are 14 residues in the CDR3. Germline loops: CDR1 SGDLS, CDR2 YYNGEE. V shed 0 bases and J shed 2 bases, with 5 bases lying between them. CDR3 sequence (DNA): TGTGCCAGCAGCGTAGGGAAAAACACCGGGGAGCTGTTTTTT. It encodes CASSVGKNTGELFF.

The chain uses TRBV28 and TRBJ2-7; no definite D call. The CDR3 runs 12 residues. The germline gives CDR1 MDHEN, CDR2 SYDVKM. The V end lost 4 bases, the J end lost 6 bases, and 10 bases lay between the germline ends. CDR3 bases: TGTGCCAGCAGTTCTCCCCCTTCCGAGCAGTACTTC. Protein sequence: CASSSPPSEQYF.

V usage is TRBV5-6 and J usage is TRBJ2-2, with D unresolved. V was trimmed by 4 bases and J by 3 bases, leaving 13 bases between them. Germline CDR1 reads SGHDT; CDR2 reads YYEEEE. CDR3 length equals 15 residues. CDR3 residues: CASSPVQTYTGELFF. CDR3 coding DNA: TGTGCCAGCAGCCCTGTGCAAACTTACACCGGGGAGCTGTTTTTT.

This clonotype was seen a handful of times. The CDR3 sequence: CASGGGSNPYGYTF. CDR3 coding DNA: TGTGCCAGTGGTGGAGGATCGAACCCCTATGGCTACACCTTC. The chain links TRBV5-6 to TRBJ1-2; no clear D gene. CDR1 and CDR2 (germline): SGHDT, YYEEEE. The CDR3 length is 14 residues. V lost 8 bases and J lost 4, with 18 bases in between.

This clonotype was counted between two and nine times. J is TRBJ2-1 and V is TRBV12-5, with 7 bases matching TRBD2. Per the germline V gene, CDR1 is LGHNT and CDR2 is FRNRAP. The CDR3 runs 17 residues. Trimming took 2 bases from V and 4 from J; bases not matched to a gene: 11. CDR3 nucleotides: TGTGCTAGTGGTTTGTACCCACAGCGGGAAGGATACAATGAGCAGTTCTTC. Its translation is CASGLYPQREGYNEQFF.

This clonotype came up a few times. The V gene is TRBV27, the J gene TRBJ1-1; 10 nucleotides match TRBD1. Germline V gene data show CDR1 as MNHEY and CDR2 as SMNVEV (reference sequence). This CDR3 has 14 amino acids. Unmatched junction bases numbered 3, after V lost 3 bases and J lost 5 bases. In DNA form, the CDR3 reads TGTGCCAGCAGTTTCGGGACAGGGGAGACTGAAGCTTTCTTT. Protein sequence: CASSFGTGETEAFF.

This clonotype came up many times. The rearrangement links TRBV9 to TRBJ2-3; 7 bases map to TRBD2. V gave up 2 bases and J gave up 2 bases; unmatched junction bases: 2. This CDR3 is 14 amino acids long. The germline CDR1 and CDR2 sequences are SGDLS and YYNGEE. CDR3 sequence: CASSVSGITDTQYF. In DNA form, the CDR3 reads TGTGCCAGCAGCGTGAGCGGGATCACAGATACGCAGTATTTT.

The chain uses TRBV29-1 and TRBJ2-7; TRBD1 is a possible D gene (7 bases). Trimming pared 5 bases from V and 2 bases from J, leaving 25 bases between. CDR1 and CDR2 (germline): SQVTM, ANQGSEA. The length of the CDR3 is 17 residues. This CDR3 reads CSVTGAGLPLNAYEQYF. In DNA form, the CDR3 reads TGCAGCGTTACAGGGGCCGGACTACCCCTTAATGCCTACGAGCAGTACTTC.

Many counts were recorded for this clonotype. The CDR3 DNA is TGTGCCAGCAGTGGGGGAGCCTCCTACAATGAGCAGTTCTTC. As protein: CASSGGASYNEQFF. The rearrangement joins TRBV7-9 to TRBJ2-1; D possibly uses TRBD1 or TRBD2 (5 bases each). Germline CDR1 and CDR2: SEHNR and FQNEAQ (reference sequence). V shed 6 bases and J shed 0 bases, with 9 bases lying between them. There are 14 residues in the CDR3.

This clonotype was seen only a few times. The chain recombines TRBV27 with TRBJ2-3; 7 bases line up with TRBD2. Losses at the gene ends were 6 bases for V and 7 bases for J; bases not matched to a gene: 16. CDR1 is MNHEY, CDR2 SMNVEV, per germline (reference sequence). CDR3 size: 16 residues. The CDR3 DNA sequence: TGTGCCAGCAGGGGTGAGGGAGGGCCGATCGTAAATACGCAGTATTTT. It codes for CASRGEGGPIVNTQYF.

This clonotype occurred a few times. This chain joins TRBV5-4 and TRBJ2-1; 7 nucleotides line up with TRBD2. V lost 2 bases and J lost 6; bases outside the gene matches: 8. CDR3 size: 15 residues. The germline gives CDR1 SGHNT, CDR2 YYREEE (reference sequence). In nucleotides, the CDR3 is TGTGCCAGCAGCTTCGGACTAGACATCTTCAATGAGCAGTTCTTC. Its protein is CASSFGLDIFNEQFF.

The genes are TRBV7-6 and TRBJ1-6; D is ambiguous. Germline CDR1 SGHVS, CDR2 FNYEAQ. The CDR3 totals 14 residues. Trimming left V 0 bases short and J 7 bases short, with 7 bases between. The CDR3 region has the DNA TGTGCCAGCAGCTTAGCGGGAACCAATTCACCCCTCCACTTT. Its protein is CASSLAGTNSPLHF.

This clonotype was observed a handful of times. V usage is TRBV12-3 or TRBV12-4 and J usage is TRBJ2-3; TRBD2 might be the D (6 bases). The CDR3 runs to 13 residues. V gave up 8 bases and J gave up 2 bases, with 11 bases separating them. CDR3 amino acids: CASYGGYTDTQYF. The CDR3 nucleotides read TGTGCCAGCTACGGGGGATACACAGATACGCAGTATTTT.